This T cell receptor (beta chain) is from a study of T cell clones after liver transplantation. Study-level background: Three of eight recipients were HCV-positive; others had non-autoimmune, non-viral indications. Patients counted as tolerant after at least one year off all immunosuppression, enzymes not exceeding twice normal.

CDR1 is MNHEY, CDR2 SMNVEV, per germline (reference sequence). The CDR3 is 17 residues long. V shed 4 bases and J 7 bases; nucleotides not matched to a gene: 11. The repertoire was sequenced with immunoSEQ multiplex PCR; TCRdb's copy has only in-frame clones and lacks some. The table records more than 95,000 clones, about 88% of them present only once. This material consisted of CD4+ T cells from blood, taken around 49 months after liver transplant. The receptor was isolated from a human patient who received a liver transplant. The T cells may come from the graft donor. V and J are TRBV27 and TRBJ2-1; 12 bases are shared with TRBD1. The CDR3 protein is CASSSGVGTGGLNEQFF. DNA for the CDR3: TGTGCCAGCAGTTCAGGGGTTGGGACAGGGGGCCTAAATGAGCAGTTCTTC.